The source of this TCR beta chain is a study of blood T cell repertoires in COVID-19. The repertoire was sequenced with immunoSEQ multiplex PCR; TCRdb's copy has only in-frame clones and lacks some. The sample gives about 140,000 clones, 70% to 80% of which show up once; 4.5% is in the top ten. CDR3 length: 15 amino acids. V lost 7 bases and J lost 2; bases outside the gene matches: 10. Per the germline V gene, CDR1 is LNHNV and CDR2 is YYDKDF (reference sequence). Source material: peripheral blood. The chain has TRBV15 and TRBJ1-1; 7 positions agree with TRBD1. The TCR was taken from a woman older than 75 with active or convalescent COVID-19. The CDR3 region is CATTETGSGNTEAFF. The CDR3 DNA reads TGTGCCACCACCGAGACAGGGTCCGGCAACACTGAAGCTTTCTTT.